These 28 T cell receptor beta chains share one sample of origin, sequenced in a study of beta chain features in type 1 diabetes. Since all of the isolated RNA was reverse transcribed, expressed TCRB transcripts were what got sequenced. Sequencing used immunoSEQ multiplex PCR; TCRdb keeps in-frame clones, though not all of them. The table lists some 410,000 clones, about 14% of them singletons. Sequenced material: naive CD4+ T cells from blood. These receptors all come from a man aged 25-45 years in good health.

The chain couples TRBV4-1 to TRBJ1-1, with 7 positions matching TRBD1. Germline assignment: CDR1 MGHRA and CDR2 YSYEKL. Unmatched junction bases numbered 12, after V lost 4 bases and J lost 1 base. CDR3 length equals 17 residues. CDR3 sequence reads: CASSRGPRQGRNTEAFF. DNA for the CDR3: TGCGCCAGCAGCCGAGGACCTCGACAGGGTCGGAACACTGAAGCTTTCTTT.

This clone was found a few times. V is TRBV7-9 and J is TRBJ2-5, with D perhaps assigned TRBD1 or TRBD2 (6 bases each). The CDR3 spans 15 residues. Trimming removed 5 bases at V and 5 bases at J, with 18 bases between. From germline, CDR1 is SEHNR and CDR2 FQNEAQ (reference sequence). The CDR3 sequence: CASSPDRTIGETQYF. As DNA, the CDR3 is TGTGCCAGCAGCCCCGACAGGACTATTGGCGAGACCCAGTACTTC.

This clone was seen a handful of times. The chain combines TRBV15 with TRBJ2-5, with D tentatively TRBD1 or TRBD2 (5 bases each). The CDR3 length is 13 residues. V was shortened by 1 base and J by 4 bases, with 7 bases between the two germline ends. CDR1 is LNHNV and CDR2 is YYDKDF in the germline V gene (reference sequence). DNA of the CDR3: TGTGCCACCAGCAGAGGAGGGGTAGAGACCCAGTACTTC. This encodes CATSRGGVETQYF. Drawing the rest from reference TRBV15 and TRBJ2-5, the complete variable domain is DAMVIQNPRYQVTQFGKPVTLSCSQTLNHNVMYWYQQKSSQAPKLLFHYYDKDFNNEADTPDNFQSRRPNTSFCFLDIRSPGLGDTAMYLCATSRGGVETQYFGPGTRLLVL.

The chain couples TRBV5-6 to TRBJ2-5; 11 bases are shared with TRBD2. Germline V gene lookup returns CDR1 SGHDT and CDR2 YYEEEE. V lost 3 bases to trimming and J lost 1 base; unmatched junction nucleotides: 5. This CDR3 is 16 amino acids long. CDR3 DNA: TGTGCCAGCAGCTCGGGACTAGCGGTACTCCAAGAGACCCAGTACTTC. This sequence encodes CASSSGLAVLQETQYF.

This clone was detected a few times. The chain uses TRBV2 and TRBJ1-1; 10 nucleotides match TRBD1. The CDR3 length is 16 residues. The germline V gene encodes CDR1 SNHLY and CDR2 FYNNEI. J gave up 8 bases and V 8 bases, and 17 bases lay outside the gene matches. CDR3 DNA sequence: TGTGCCAGCGGGGGACAGGGGTTGATAGGCGGTTCGGAAGCTTTCTTT. It translates to CASGGQGLIGGSEAFF.

This clone was counted between two and nine times. The chain uses TRBV30 and TRBJ1-2; possible D gene TRBD1, 5 bases. Trimming stripped 8 bases from V and 8 bases from J, with 27 bases between. This CDR3 has 15 residues. CDR1 is GTSNPN and CDR2 is SVGIG in the germline V gene (reference sequence). CDR3 protein: CAVEPPGPVDGGYTF. In DNA, the CDR3 is TGTGCCGTAGAACCCCCGGGACCGGTGGATGGGGGCTACACCTTC.

This clone was counted between two and nine times. The chain employs TRBV30 and TRBJ1-2; the D gene is possibly TRBD1 (5 bases). The CDR3 is 11 amino acids. Per germline, CDR1 GTSNPN and CDR2 SVGIG (reference sequence). With 2 bases removed from V and 12 bases from J, the gap between germline ends came to 13 bases. CDR3 nucleotide sequence: TGTGCCTGGAGTCAACGGGACTTCCACACCTTC. Translating gives CAWSQRDFHTF.

The chain combines TRBV5-1 with TRBJ2-1; the D is unclear. The CDR3 runs to 12 residues. Trimming removed 3 bases from V and 5 bases from J, with 6 bases in between. CDR1 and CDR2 (germline): SGHRS, YFSETQ. CDR3 amino acids: CASSSLNNEQFF. Here the CDR3 DNA reads TGCGCCAGCAGCTCTTTGAACAATGAGCAGTTCTTC.

This chain joins TRBV9 and TRBJ2-1; D possibly corresponds to TRBD1 (6 bases). V was cut by 4 bases and J by 2 bases, with 10 bases left in between. Germline CDR1 is SGDLS and CDR2 is YYNGEE. This CDR3 is built from 14 residues. CDR3 sequence reads: CASSLRTAYNEQFF. As DNA, the CDR3 is TGTGCCAGCAGCCTTCGGACAGCCTACAATGAGCAGTTCTTC.

There are a few counts of this clone. The chain recombines TRBV5-1 with TRBJ2-1; 9 bases map to TRBD2. The J segment lost 0 bases and the V segment lost 3 bases, leaving 4 bases of the junction unmatched. Germline assignment: CDR1 SGHRS and CDR2 YFSETQ. The CDR3 totals 16 residues. The CDR3 sequence is CASSSISGSSYNEQFF. CDR3 DNA: TGCGCCAGCAGCTCAATTAGCGGGAGCTCCTACAATGAGCAGTTCTTC. Together with reference TRBV5-1 and TRBJ2-1, the CDR3 gives the full variable domain: KAGVTQTPRYLIKTRGQQVTLSCSPISGHRSVSWYQQTPGQGLQFLFEYFSETQRNKGNFPGRFSGRQFSNSRSEMNVSTLELGDSALYLCASSSISGSSYNEQFFGPGTRLTVL.

This clone was seen more than once but under ten times. CDR3 residues: CASSQDSRGLANYNEQFF. CDR3 DNA sequence: TGCGCCAGCAGCCAAGATAGTAGGGGACTAGCTAACTACAATGAGCAGTTCTTC. This chain links TRBV4-3 with TRBJ2-1, with 9 bases identical to TRBD2. CDR1 is LGHNA and CDR2 is YSLEER in the germline V gene. This CDR3 contains 18 residues. V shed 0 bases, J shed 3 bases, and the junction held 9 bases outside the gene matches.

This chain joins TRBV29-1 and TRBJ2-1, with 7 bases that match TRBD1. V lost 6 bases, J lost 9 bases, and 11 bases stayed unmatched. The CDR3 totals 13 residues. Germline CDR1 SQVTM, CDR2 ANQGSEA. This chain's CDR3 is CSVAGTASGEQFF. For the CDR3, the DNA is TGCAGCGTAGCCGGGACAGCTTCCGGTGAGCAGTTCTTC.

The chain joins TRBV7-2 to TRBJ2-2; a weak D match, TRBD2 (5 bases). The ends were cut back, 5 bases at V and 5 bases at J, with 15 bases in the middle. The CDR3 loop spans 15 amino acids. The V gene's germline CDR1 is SGHTA and CDR2 FQGNSA. The CDR3 bases are TGTGCCAGCAGCCCGATCGGGGTGGGAACCGGGGAGCTGTTTTTT. The encoded protein is CASSPIGVGTGELFF.

In this sample, this clone turned up a few times. The chain couples TRBV29-1 to TRBJ2-1, with TRBD1 identical over 11 bases. The CDR3 runs to 14 residues. Germline-derived CDR1 and CDR2 are SQVTM and ANQGSEA. The junction had 8 bases not matched to a gene; V was cut back by 6 bases and J by 7 bases. For the CDR3, the DNA is TGCAGCGTCTCACACGGGACAGGGGGGAATGAGCAGTTCTTC. This codes for CSVSHGTGGNEQFF.

The table lists this clone with a few counts. V is TRBV7-2 and J is TRBJ2-7, with a possible D match to TRBD2 (6 bases). Trimming removed 2 bases at V and 0 bases at J, with 14 bases between. This CDR3 is 16 amino acids long. The germline CDR1 and CDR2 sequences are SGHTA and FQGNSA. The CDR3 here is CASSLRGIRSSYEQYF. CDR3 DNA sequence: TGTGCCAGCAGCTTACGGGGGATCCGGAGCTCCTACGAGCAGTACTTC. The complete variable domain, with remaining parts taken from reference TRBV7-2 and TRBJ2-7, reads GAGVSQSPSNKVTEKGKDVELRCDPISGHTALYWYRQSLGQGLEFLIYFQGNSAPDKSGLPSDRFSAERTGGSVSTLTIQRTQQEDSAVYLCASSLRGIRSSYEQYFGPGTRLTVT.

A note on this clone: This same CDR3 is encoded by further DNA sequences in the sample. This sequence joins TRBV15 and TRBJ2-1, with TRBD1 identical over 8 bases. Germline CDR1 is LNHNV and CDR2 is YYDKDF (reference sequence). Unmatched junction bases numbered 8, after V lost 0 bases and J lost 10 bases. The CDR3 covers 15 residues. CDR3 protein: CATSRDRGQGREQFF. CDR3 DNA: TGTGCCACCAGCAGAGATCGCGGACAGGGTCGGGAGCAGTTCTTC.

This chain joins TRBV7-8 and TRBJ2-3; no definite D call. Between the trimmed V and J ends, which lost 4 bases and 1 base, there was a span of 9 bases. The CDR3 sequence is 14 residues long. Germline assignment: CDR1 SGHVS and CDR2 FQNEAQ. CDR3 loop: CASSSLEGTDTQYF. In DNA form, the CDR3 reads TGTGCCAGCAGCTCACTTGAGGGCACAGATACGCAGTATTTT.

This clone has only a few counts. V usage is TRBV5-6 and J usage is TRBJ2-3, with 10 bases aligning to TRBD2. Germline V lookup: CDR1 SGHDT, CDR2 YYEEEE. V dropped 2 bases and J dropped 8; count of bases not matched to a gene: 8. The length of the CDR3 is 15 residues. The CDR3 reads CASSLGLAAPSTQYF. The CDR3 DNA follows: TGTGCCAGCAGCTTAGGACTAGCGGCCCCCAGTACGCAGTATTTT. The complete variable domain, with remaining parts taken from reference TRBV5-6 and TRBJ2-3, reads DAGVTQSPTHLIKTRGQQVTLRCSPKSGHDTVSWYQQALGQGPQFIFQYYEEEERQRGNFPDRFSGHQFPNYSSELNVNALLLGDSALYLCASSLGLAAPSTQYFGPGTRLTVL.

The gene calls are TRBV11-2 and TRBJ2-2, with D hard to call. Per germline, CDR1 SGHAT and CDR2 FQNNGV. Trimming cost V 3 bases and J 4 bases, with 12 bases left between them. There are 15 residues in the CDR3. This chain's CDR3 is CASSFAILVTGELFF. CDR3 in DNA: TGTGCCAGCAGCTTCGCTATATTAGTCACCGGGGAGCTGTTTTTT.

The chain is built from TRBV5-4 and TRBJ2-7, with TRBD1 as a possible D gene (5 bases). Germline V gene sequence: CDR1 SGHNT, CDR2 YYREEE (reference sequence). This CDR3 contains 16 residues. The V end was cut by 4 bases, the J end by 3 bases, with 20 bases between. CDR3 sequence (DNA): TGTGCCAGCAGCGTTAGGGGTCCAGGCGGCGGCTACGAGCAGTACTTC. As protein: CASSVRGPGGGYEQYF.

CDR3 region: CASSPPSVDTQYF. The DNA for the CDR3 is TGTGCCAGCAGCCCTCCTAGTGTAGATACGCAGTATTTT. The rearrangement links TRBV7-2 to TRBJ2-3; D is undetermined. CDR1 and CDR2 (germline): SGHTA, FQGNSA. The ends were cut back, 5 bases at V and 5 bases at J, with 11 bases in the middle. There are 13 residues in the CDR3.

This clone has a count of ten or more. This rearrangement joins TRBV7-2 to TRBJ2-1; no reliable D call. Trimming took off 5 bases at V and 9 bases at J, with 11 bases between the two ends. This CDR3 has 12 amino acids. CDR1 and CDR2 from the germline V gene are SGHTA and FQGNSA. The CDR3 DNA sequence: TGTGCCAGCAGCCTGGATGTGACTGAGCAGTTCTTC. Protein product: CASSLDVTEQFF.

The J gene is TRBJ1-5, the V gene TRBV7-9, with D possibly being TRBD1 (5 bases). The CDR3 loop spans 14 amino acids. Germline CDR1 SEHNR, CDR2 FQNEAQ (reference sequence). V was trimmed by 6 bases and J by 7 bases, leaving 16 bases between them. The CDR3 sequence is CASSRDSLSQPQHF. The CDR3 nucleotides are TGTGCCAGCAGTCGCGACAGTCTATCACAGCCCCAGCATTTT.

This clone was seen more than once but under ten times. The rearrangement joins TRBV6-5 to TRBJ2-4; unclear D gene. The ends were cut back, 0 bases at V and 9 bases at J, with 6 bases in the middle. The CDR3 is 12 amino acids. Germline-derived CDR1 and CDR2 are MNHEY and SVGAGI. CDR3 DNA sequence: TGTGCCAGCAGTTACTCAATGGGCATTCAGTACTTC. It specifies CASSYSMGIQYF.

Only a few counts were recorded for this clone. V and J are TRBV11-2 and TRBJ2-5; 10 bases align to TRBD1. V lost 3 bases, J lost 3 bases, and 4 bases stayed unmatched. The germline V gene has CDR1 SGHAT and CDR2 FQNNGV. The CDR3 length is 15 residues. CDR3 sequence (DNA): TGTGCCAGCAGCTTCCGGGACAGGGGTAAAGAGACCCAGTACTTC. This sequence encodes CASSFRDRGKETQYF.

This chain uses TRBV30 with TRBJ1-1; 9 positions match TRBD1. V lost 4 bases and J lost 5; bases outside the gene matches: 8. The CDR3 loop spans 14 amino acids. Germline V gives CDR1 GTSNPN, CDR2 SVGIG (reference sequence). The CDR3 sequence is CAWTTTGGVTEAFF. The CDR3 DNA follows: TGTGCCTGGACCACGACAGGGGGAGTAACTGAAGCTTTCTTT.

In this sample, this clone turned up a few times. This chain links TRBV18 with TRBJ1-1; the D gene is possibly TRBD1 (5 bases). The CDR3 has 13 residues. V shed 6 bases and J shed 3 bases, with 11 bases lying between them. Germline V gene sequence: CDR1 KGHSH, CDR2 LQKENI. The CDR3 region is CASSPSGDTEAFF. The DNA for the CDR3 is TGTGCCAGCTCCCCTTCGGGGGACACTGAAGCTTTCTTT.

Of note for this clone: Other DNA sequences in this specimen translate into the identical CDR3. The rearrangement links TRBV30 to TRBJ2-5; 13 nucleotides match TRBD2. The V and J ends lost 1 base and 2 bases, in that order; junction bases with no gene match: 1. The CDR3 spans 15 residues. Germline-derived CDR1 and CDR2 are GTSNPN and SVGIG (reference sequence). The CDR3 DNA sequence: TGTGCCTGGAGTGGGACTAGCGGGGGACAAGAGACCCAGTACTTC. Translated, it gives CAWSGTSGGQETQYF.